This TCR beta chain is from a study of OX40 agonist ivuxolimab in advanced cancers. Study at large: Administration of intravenous ivuxolimab to patients occurred every 2 weeks at 0.01 to 10 mg/kg. Patients were under 90% male with ages about 20 to 79, mean 60. Partial responses were achieved by three patients, one with hepatocellular carcinoma and two with cutaneous melanoma. The dose-escalation group included hepatocellular carcinoma, melanoma, renal cell carcinoma and head and neck cancer.

Here immunoSEQ multiplex PCR was the method, and the copy in TCRdb shows in-frame clones only, minus some. The sample yields about 69,000 clones, over 75% seen once. This clone was recorded only once. The CDR3 is 16 residues long. V was pared by 1 base and J by 1 base, with 4 bases of the junction left unmatched. CDR1 is LGHNT and CDR2 is FRNRAP in the germline V gene. This sequence was found in an adult with an advanced solid tumor such as melanoma, head and neck, liver or kidney cancer. Sample: CD4+ or CD8+ T cells sorted from blood, taken in a trial of the OX40 agonist ivuxolimab. The rearrangement links TRBV12-5 to TRBJ1-1; 9 bases line up with TRBD1. CDR3 region: CASGLGWTGENTEAFF. The CDR3 bases are TGTGCTAGTGGTTTGGGATGGACAGGGGAGAACACTGAAGCTTTCTTT.